Below, 7 T cell receptor beta chains from the same sample are listed, as sequenced in a study of blood T cell repertoires in COVID-19. The method was immunoSEQ multiplex PCR; TCRdb's version includes in-frame clones alone and lacks a portion of them. The data contain about 110,000 clones, over 80% of them singletons. Sequenced: peripheral blood. Receptors originate from a woman between 70 and 85 years old with acute or convalescent COVID-19.

The chain carries TRBV19 and TRBJ1-1; 9 nucleotides line up with TRBD1. V shed 3 bases and J 5 bases; nucleotides not matched to a gene: 13. Germline CDR1 LNHDA, CDR2 SQIVND (reference sequence). CDR3 size: 17 residues. CDR3 sequence reads: CASSIPRGGQGGTEAFF. The CDR3 coding sequence is TGTGCCAGTAGTATCCCACGGGGGGGACAGGGAGGTACTGAAGCTTTCTTT.

This chain uses TRBV25-1 with TRBJ1-1; 7 bases fit TRBD1. Germline CDR1 is MGHDK and CDR2 is SYGVNS. V shed 9 bases and J 0 bases; nucleotides not matched to a gene: 7. CDR3 length: 14 residues. The CDR3, as DNA: TGTGCCAGGCAACGTACAGGGGTGAACACTGAAGCTTTCTTT. It specifies CARQRTGVNTEAFF.

This clone was observed once. CDR3 region: CASSFNRGYTEAFF. Written as DNA, the CDR3 is TGTGCCAGCAGCTTCAACAGGGGGTACACTGAAGCTTTCTTT. The V and J genes are TRBV5-6 and TRBJ1-1, with TRBD1 identical over 8 bases. The CDR3 is made up of 14 amino acids. The V and J ends lost 2 bases and 3 bases, in that order; junction bases with no gene match: 3. Germline lookup yields CDR1 SGHDT and CDR2 YYEEEE.

DNA for the CDR3: TGTGCCAGCATGGTTCGGGGTGCAACTAATGAAAAACTGTTTTTT. Its translation is CASMVRGATNEKLFF. The chain employs TRBV2 and TRBJ1-4; no firm D call. Germline V gene sequence: CDR1 SNHLY, CDR2 FYNNEI. The CDR3 contains 15 residues. The V end was cut by 7 bases, the J end by 0 bases, with 12 bases between.

The rearrangement joins TRBV5-4 to TRBJ2-2; maybe TRBD2 (5 bases). CDR3 length equals 15 residues. V gave up 4 bases and J gave up 0 bases, with 10 bases separating them. Germline loops: CDR1 SGHNT, CDR2 YYREEE (reference sequence). DNA of the CDR3: TGTGCCAGCAGCCTCGGGAATGCGAACACCGGGGAGCTGTTTTTT. This codes for CASSLGNANTGELFF.

The rearrangement uses TRBV3-1 (or the pseudogene TRBV3-2) and TRBJ1-6, with 7 bases fitting TRBD1. The CDR3 consists of 14 residues. Germline CDR1 reads LGHDT; CDR2 reads YNNKEL (reference sequence). Trimming cost V 1 base and J 7 bases; bases outside gene matches: 1. CDR3 sequence (DNA): TGTGCCAGCAGCCAAGTAGGGGGCAATTCACCCCTCCACTTT. It codes for CASSQVGGNSPLHF.

V gene TRBV12-5 combines with J gene TRBJ1-2; 10 bases fit TRBD1. Unmatched junction bases numbered 3, after V lost 1 base and J lost 1 base. Germline V gene data show CDR1 as LGHNT and CDR2 as FRNRAP. The CDR3 has 16 amino acids. CDR3 in amino acids: CASGLGGQGFNYGYTF. The DNA of the CDR3 is TGTGCTAGTGGTTTGGGGGGACAGGGGTTTAACTATGGCTACACCTTC. Supplemented by reference TRBV12-5 and TRBJ1-2, the full variable domain reads DARVTQTPRHKVTEMGQEVTMRCQPILGHNTVFWYRQTMMQGLELLAYFRNRAPLDDSGMPKDRFSAEMPDATLATLKIQPSEPRDSAVYFCASGLGGQGFNYGYTFGSGTRLTVV.